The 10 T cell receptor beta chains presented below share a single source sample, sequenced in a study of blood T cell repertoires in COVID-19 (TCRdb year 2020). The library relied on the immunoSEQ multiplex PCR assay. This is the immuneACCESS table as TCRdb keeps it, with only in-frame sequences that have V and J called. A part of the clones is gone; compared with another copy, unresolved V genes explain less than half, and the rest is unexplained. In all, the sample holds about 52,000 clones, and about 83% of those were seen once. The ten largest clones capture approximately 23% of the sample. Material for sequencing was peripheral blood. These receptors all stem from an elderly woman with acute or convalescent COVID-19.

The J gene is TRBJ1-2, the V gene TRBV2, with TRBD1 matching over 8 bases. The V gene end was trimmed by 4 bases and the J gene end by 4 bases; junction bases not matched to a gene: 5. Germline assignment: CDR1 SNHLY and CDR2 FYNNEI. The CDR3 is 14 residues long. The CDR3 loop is CASSADRVAYGYTF. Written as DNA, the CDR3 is TGTGCCAGCAGTGCGGACAGGGTGGCCTATGGCTACACCTTC.

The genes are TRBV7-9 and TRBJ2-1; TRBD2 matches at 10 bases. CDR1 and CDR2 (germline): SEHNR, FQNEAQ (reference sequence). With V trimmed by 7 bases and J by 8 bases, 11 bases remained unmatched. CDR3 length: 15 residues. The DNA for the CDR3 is TGTGCCAGCATCCTGAGGCTAGCGGGAGCGCATGAGCAGTTCTTC. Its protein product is CASILRLAGAHEQFF.

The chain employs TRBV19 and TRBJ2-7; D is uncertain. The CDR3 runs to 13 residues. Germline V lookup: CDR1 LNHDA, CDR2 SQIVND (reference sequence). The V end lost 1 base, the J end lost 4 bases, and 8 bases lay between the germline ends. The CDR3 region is CASSIGQMYEQYF. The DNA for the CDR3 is TGTGCCAGTAGTATAGGGCAGATGTACGAGCAGTACTTC.

The CDR3 is CASSLTSGGSYEQYF. The CDR3 nucleotides read TGCGCCAGCAGCTTGACTAGCGGGGGGTCCTACGAGCAGTACTTC. The chain joins TRBV5-1 to TRBJ2-7, with TRBD2 matching 12 bases. Germline CDR1 reads SGHRS; CDR2 reads YFSETQ. This CDR3 has 15 amino acids. Trimming cost V 1 base and J 1 base; bases outside gene matches: 0.

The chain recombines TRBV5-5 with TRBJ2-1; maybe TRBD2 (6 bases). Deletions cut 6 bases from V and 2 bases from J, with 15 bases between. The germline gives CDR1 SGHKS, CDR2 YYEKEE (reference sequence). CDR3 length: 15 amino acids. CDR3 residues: CASTRSGRTYNEQFF. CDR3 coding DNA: TGTGCCAGCACCCGAAGCGGGCGAACCTACAATGAGCAGTTCTTC.

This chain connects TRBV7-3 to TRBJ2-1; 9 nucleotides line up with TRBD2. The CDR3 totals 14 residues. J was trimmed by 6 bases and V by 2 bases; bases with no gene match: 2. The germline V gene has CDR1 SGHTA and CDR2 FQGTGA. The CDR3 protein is CASSLGTSSNEQFF. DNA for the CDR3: TGTGCCAGCAGCTTAGGGACTAGCAGCAATGAGCAGTTCTTC.

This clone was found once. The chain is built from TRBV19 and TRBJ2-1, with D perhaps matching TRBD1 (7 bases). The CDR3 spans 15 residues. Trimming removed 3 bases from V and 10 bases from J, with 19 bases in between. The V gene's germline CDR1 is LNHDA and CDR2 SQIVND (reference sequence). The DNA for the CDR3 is TGTGCCAGTAGTATCTTAGGAGCGGAGGGGGCGGAGCAGTTCTTC. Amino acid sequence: CASSILGAEGAEQFF.

The CDR3 spells CASIPGLAGDWLYNEQFF. Written as DNA, the CDR3 is TGTGCCAGCATCCCGGGACTAGCGGGAGACTGGCTCTACAATGAGCAGTTCTTC. The rearrangement links TRBV21-1 to TRBJ2-1; the table's D call TRBD2 went unverified against the DNA. TRBV21-1 is a documented pseudogene. The CDR3 sequence is 18 residues long.

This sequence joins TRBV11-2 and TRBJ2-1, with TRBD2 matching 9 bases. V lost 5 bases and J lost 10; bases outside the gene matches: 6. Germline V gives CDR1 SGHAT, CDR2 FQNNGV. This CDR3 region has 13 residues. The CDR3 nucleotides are TGTGCCAGCAGCCAAAGAGGACTAGCGGAGCAGTTCTTC. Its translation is CASSQRGLAEQFF.

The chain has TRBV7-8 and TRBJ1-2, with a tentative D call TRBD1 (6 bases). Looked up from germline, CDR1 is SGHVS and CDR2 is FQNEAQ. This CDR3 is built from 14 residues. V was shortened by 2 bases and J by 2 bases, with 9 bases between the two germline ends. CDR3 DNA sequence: TGTGCCAGCAGCTTAACAGGGCAAAACTATGGCTACACCTTC. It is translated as CASSLTGQNYGYTF.